Shown below are 24 T cell receptor beta chains from a single sample sequenced in a study of blood T cell repertoires in COVID-19. Using immunoSEQ multiplex PCR, the repertoire was profiled, and TCRdb retains in-frame clones only, with some absent. The sample gives roughly 240,000 clones, approximately 86% of which show up once; around 2.6% is in the top ten. Sequences were obtained from PBMCs or T cells enriched from blood (not recorded which). All receptors derive from a woman aged 30 to 39 with acute COVID-19.

This chain links TRBV5-1 with TRBJ1-1; 9 bases agree with TRBD1. The CDR3 loop spans 14 amino acids. Germline loops: CDR1 SGHRS, CDR2 YFSETQ. Unmatched junction bases numbered 5, after V lost 3 bases and J lost 5 bases. The CDR3 reads CASSSGQGGTEAFF. The CDR3 coding sequence is TGCGCCAGCAGCTCGGGACAGGGTGGGACTGAAGCTTTCTTT.

This chain uses TRBV7-9 with TRBJ2-7, with 7 bases aligning to TRBD1. V was clipped by 5 bases and J by 6 bases; unmatched bases: 10. Germline V CDR1 and CDR2: SEHNR, FQNEAQ (reference sequence). This CDR3 comprises 14 residues. Here the CDR3 reads CASSPGQSRSEQYF. In nucleotides, the CDR3 is TGTGCCAGCAGCCCGGGACAGAGTCGTTCCGAGCAGTACTTC.

The rearrangement uses TRBV4-1 and TRBJ2-1; tentative D call: TRBD1 (6 bases). CDR1 is MGHRA, CDR2 YSYEKL, per germline. This CDR3 is built from 17 residues. The V end was cut by 0 bases, the J end by 4 bases, with 16 bases between. The CDR3 DNA is TGCGCCAGCAGCCAAGAGTGGCGAGGGGGACAATACAATGAGCAGTTCTTC. Translated: CASSQEWRGGQYNEQFF.

The chain combines TRBV5-1 with TRBJ2-5; D may be TRBD1 (6 bases). Germline V CDR1 and CDR2: SGHRS, YFSETQ. This CDR3 region has 16 residues. V lost 4 bases and J 1 base, leaving 17 bases between the germline ends. The CDR3 loop is CASSRDITGFQETQYF. Written as DNA, the CDR3 is TGCGCCAGCAGCCGGGATATAACAGGGTTCCAAGAGACCCAGTACTTC. The complete variable domain, with remaining parts taken from reference TRBV5-1 and TRBJ2-5, reads KAGVTQTPRYLIKTRGQQVTLSCSPISGHRSVSWYQQTPGQGLQFLFEYFSETQRNKGNFPGRFSGRQFSNSRSEMNVSTLELGDSALYLCASSRDITGFQETQYFGPGTRLLVL.

This chain joins TRBV6-2 or TRBV6-3 and TRBJ2-1; D is uncertain. V dropped 3 bases and J dropped 0 bases, with 6 bases sitting between them. CDR1 and CDR2 from the germline V gene are MNHEY and SVGEGT. The length of the CDR3 is 14 residues. CDR3 DNA: TGTGCCAGCAGTTATACCAGCTCCTACAATGAGCAGTTCTTC. Its translation: CASSYTSSYNEQFF.

This chain connects TRBV5-1 to TRBJ2-5; 10 nucleotides line up with TRBD2. V lost 4 bases and J lost 2; bases outside the gene matches: 11. The CDR3 has 17 residues. Germline V gives CDR1 SGHRS, CDR2 YFSETQ. CDR3 sequence reads: CASSQSGLAANQETQYF. In DNA, the CDR3 is TGCGCCAGCAGCCAATCAGGACTAGCGGCCAATCAAGAGACCCAGTACTTC. The full variable domain, completed using reference TRBV5-1 and TRBJ2-5, is KAGVTQTPRYLIKTRGQQVTLSCSPISGHRSVSWYQQTPGQGLQFLFEYFSETQRNKGNFPGRFSGRQFSNSRSEMNVSTLELGDSALYLCASSQSGLAANQETQYFGPGTRLLVL.

Concerning this clone itself: Other nucleotide sequences in the sample specify the same CDR3. The genes are TRBV29-1 and TRBJ1-1; unclear D gene. The CDR3 loop spans 13 amino acids. The germline V gene has CDR1 SQVTM and CDR2 ANQGSEA. The ends were cut back, 6 bases at V and 7 bases at J, with 18 bases in the middle. The CDR3, as DNA: TGCAGCGTGGATCGGACGGGAGGAAGTGAAGCTTTCTTT. Its translation: CSVDRTGGSEAFF.

The chain has TRBV2 and TRBJ2-7, with D unclear. V lost 2 bases, J lost 3 bases, and 8 bases lay in between. The CDR3 is made up of 13 amino acids. Germline CDR1 SNHLY, CDR2 FYNNEI. CDR3 in DNA: TGTGCCAGCAGTGAATTTACGGTCTACGAGCAGTACTTC. Translating gives CASSEFTVYEQYF.

The chain employs TRBV19 and TRBJ1-4, with 9 bases identical to TRBD1. Trimming removed 5 bases from V and 15 bases from J; junction bases left unmatched: 22. Germline values: CDR1 LNHDA, CDR2 SQIVND (reference sequence). The CDR3 is made up of 17 amino acids. The DNA for the CDR3 is TGTGCCAGTAGTTCCCCAACCCCGGGACAGGGTGGAAGAAGAGTGTTTTTT. The encoded protein is CASSSPTPGQGGRRVFF.

The V and J genes are TRBV11-2 and TRBJ1-2, with unresolved D. V lost 1 base and J 1 base, leaving 7 bases between the germline ends. There are 14 residues in the CDR3. Germline CDR1 reads SGHAT; CDR2 reads FQNNGV. CDR3 DNA: TGTGCCAGCAGCTTAGCTAGGCATAACTATGGCTACACCTTC. It specifies CASSLARHNYGYTF.

The V and J genes are TRBV29-1 and TRBJ1-4, with D tentatively TRBD1 (5 bases). CDR1 and CDR2 from the germline V gene are SQVTM and ANQGSEA. With 7 bases removed from V and 5 bases from J, the gap between germline ends came to 11 bases. The CDR3 is made up of 12 amino acids. The CDR3 loop is CSAQGSNEKLFF. The CDR3 DNA is TGCAGCGCGCAGGGTTCGAATGAAAAACTGTTTTTT.

This clone was observed once. The chain is built from TRBV4-3 and TRBJ2-7; 10 bases fit TRBD1. V was clipped by 4 bases and J by 5 bases; unmatched bases: 8. The CDR3 totals 15 residues. CDR1 is LGHNA, CDR2 YSLEER, per germline. The CDR3 bases are TGCGCCAGCAGCCCCCGGGGACAGGGGTTTGACGAGCAGTACTTC. Translating gives CASSPRGQGFDEQYF.

The genes are TRBV6-5 and TRBJ2-1; 7 positions agree with TRBD1. This CDR3 comprises 13 residues. V trimming: 8 bases; J trimming: 3 bases; junction bases outside the gene matches: 4. Looked up from germline, CDR1 is MNHEY and CDR2 is SVGAGI. The CDR3 here is CASRYRGYNEQFF. The CDR3 nucleotides are TGTGCCAGCCGGTACAGGGGCTACAATGAGCAGTTCTTC.

The table lists this clone with a few counts. The chain combines TRBV5-1 with TRBJ1-5; a possible D gene is TRBD1 (6 bases). The CDR3 runs 14 residues. V was trimmed by 4 bases and J by 7 bases, leaving 15 bases between them. Germline V gives CDR1 SGHRS, CDR2 YFSETQ. CDR3 region: CASSLVGAGQPQHF. The CDR3 DNA reads TGCGCCAGCAGCCTTGTGGGGGCAGGACAGCCCCAGCATTTT.

This chain uses TRBV30 with TRBJ1-2, with 8 bases fitting TRBD1. V gave up 8 bases and J gave up 7 bases; unmatched junction bases: 15. This CDR3 comprises 14 residues. Germline lookup yields CDR1 GTSNPN and CDR2 SVGIG (reference sequence). The CDR3 sequence is CAGDWTGISSGYTF. Here the CDR3 DNA reads TGTGCCGGCGACTGGACAGGGATTAGCTCTGGCTACACCTTC.

This chain joins TRBV6-4 and TRBJ1-2; unclear D gene. Trimming pared 4 bases from V and 7 bases from J, leaving 16 bases between. CDR1 is MRHNA, CDR2 SNTAGT, per germline. This CDR3 has 14 amino acids. CDR3 residues: CASSGDPASGGYTF. DNA of the CDR3: TGTGCCAGCAGTGGAGACCCGGCGTCGGGTGGCTACACCTTC.

This sequence joins TRBV2 and TRBJ2-7, with 9 bases identical to TRBD2. This CDR3 has 13 residues. Trimming cost V 7 bases and J 3 bases; bases outside gene matches: 4. The germline CDR1 and CDR2 sequences are SNHLY and FYNNEI. Written as DNA, the CDR3 is TGTGCCAGCATAGCGGGGGTTAACTACGAGCAGTACTTC. Its protein product is CASIAGVNYEQYF.

The rearrangement joins TRBV3-1 (or the pseudogene TRBV3-2) to TRBJ1-2; 7 bases are shared with TRBD1. The CDR3 has 17 residues. With 2 bases clipped from V and 4 bases from J, the junction kept 13 bases outside the gene matches. Germline-derived CDR1 and CDR2 are LGHDT and YNNKEL (reference sequence). The chain's CDR3 is CASSQHTTPGQPYGYTF. CDR3 coding DNA: TGTGCCAGCAGCCAACACACCACCCCGGGACAGCCCTATGGCTACACCTTC.

V usage is TRBV21-1 and J usage is TRBJ1-3. TRBV21-1 is shown as a pseudogene. The CDR3 extends over 17 amino acids. CDR3 in DNA: TGTGCCAGCAGCAAAGTACGGGAATGTGGAAGGGGAAACACCATATATTTT. Translated: CASSKVRECGRGNTIYF.

The chain has TRBV7-2 and TRBJ2-3; 16 nucleotides match TRBD2. Germline V gene sequence: CDR1 SGHTA, CDR2 FQGNSA. This CDR3 region has 17 residues. V trimming: 1 base; J trimming: 6 bases; junction bases outside the gene matches: 4. The chain's CDR3 is CASSLEGTSGGADTQYF. The CDR3 DNA sequence: TGTGCCAGCAGCTTAGAGGGGACTAGCGGGGGGGCGGATACGCAGTATTTT.

The J gene is TRBJ1-6, the V gene TRBV7-8; a weak D match, TRBD1 (5 bases). Germline loops: CDR1 SGHVS, CDR2 FQNEAQ. The CDR3 loop spans 16 amino acids. Trimming cost V 1 base and J 10 bases, with 17 bases left between them. CDR3 in DNA: TGTGCCAGCAGCTTAGGTGGGGAGGGGACGAGGTCACCCCTCCACTTT. Amino acid sequence: CASSLGGEGTRSPLHF.

The rearrangement uses TRBV18 and TRBJ1-1; TRBD1 matches 9 bases. The germline CDR1 and CDR2 sequences are KGHSH and LQKENI. The CDR3 length is 13 residues. V shed 8 bases, J shed 3 bases, and the junction held 4 bases outside the gene matches. DNA of the CDR3: TGTGCCAGCAAGAGACAGGGGGACACTGAAGCTTTCTTT. Translation: CASKRQGDTEAFF.

The V call is TRBV2, the J call TRBJ2-1; no clear D gene. The CDR3 sequence is 13 residues long. Per germline, CDR1 SNHLY and CDR2 FYNNEI. V was cut by 2 bases and J by 9 bases, with 11 bases left in between. CDR3 sequence: CASSERRVSEQFF. Here the CDR3 DNA reads TGTGCCAGCAGTGAACGTCGGGTTTCTGAGCAGTTCTTC.

J is TRBJ2-7 and V is TRBV10-3; 8 nucleotides agree with TRBD2. Germline loops: CDR1 ENHRY, CDR2 SYGVKD. This CDR3 comprises 15 residues. V trimming: 0 bases; J trimming: 4 bases; junction bases outside the gene matches: 5. CDR3 nucleotides: TGTGCCATCAGTGAGTCGACGGGGGGGCCATACGAGCAGTACTTC. As protein: CAISESTGGPYEQYF.